A selection of T cell receptor beta chains follows, all from one sample in a study of regulatory T cells in long-lasting Graves disease. TCRdb re-called the multiplex PCR reads through MiXCR, storing one row per CDR3 protein. The sample contains about 210,000 distinct CDR3 sequences, approximately 18% of which appear only once. This same sample was also part of a study on T cells in Graves' hyperthyroidism and ophthalmopathy.

This material consisted of peripheral blood mononuclear cells (PBMCs), taken at new diagnosis, from a patient treated with antithyroid drugs. Every receptor here comes from a woman younger than 45 with Graves disease. Each CDR3 is given with its conserved first and last residue. The D gene is left open where the match is weak. Rows may omit the clone size; those that give it use once, few, many or a size class.

TGTGCCAGCAGTGGAGGGACCGGTGGCTACACCTTC CASSGGTGGYTF NA TRBJ1-2 many 12 TRBV2
TGTGCCAGTAGTATGATTGGGACTCCGTACCAAGAGACCCAGTACTTC CASSMIGTPYQETQYF NA TRBJ2-5 many 16 TRBV19
TGTGCCATACGAAGAAAGCGGGAAGAAAGGGAGTTCTTC CAIRRKREEREFF TRBD2 TRBJ2-1 NA 13 TRBV27
TGTGCCAGTAGTTCCCCGGGACAGGGGAACACTGAAGCTTTCTTT CASSSPGQGNTEAFF TRBD1 TRBJ1-1 many 15 TRBV19
TGTGCCACCAGTGCTTCGCTAGCGGGGGTAACAGATACGCAGTATTTT CATSASLAGVTDTQYF TRBD2 TRBJ2-3 many 16 TRBV24-1
TGTGCCAGCAGTTACGTTCCGGCGGTGAACACTGAAGCTTTCTTT CASSYVPAVNTEAFF NA TRBJ1-1 few 15 TRBV6-5
TGTGCCAGTAGTATTGGGACAGGGGGGAAACGATGGACTGAAGCTTTCTTT CASSIGTGGKRWTEAFF TRBD1 TRBJ1-1 NA 17 TRBV19
TGTGCCAGCAGCCAATCCGGGGCTGACGCTTTCTTT CASSQSGADAFF NA TRBJ1-1 NA 12 TRBV3-1
TGTGCCAGCAGTTTAGATCTGGGGGGCACACTTAGCGGGAGCTCCTACAATGAGCAGTTCTTC CASSLDLGGTLSGSSYNEQFF TRBD2 TRBJ2-1 many 21 TRBV12-3/TRBV12-4
TGTGCCAGCAGTTACCAAACGGTCCCCGGGCACGAGCAGTACTTC CASSYQTVPGHEQYF NA TRBJ2-7 many 15 TRBV6-5
TGCAGTGCAAGAGGGGACAGGGGAAACATGAACACTGAAGCTTTCTTT CSARGDRGNMNTEAFF TRBD1 TRBJ1-1 many 16 TRBV20-1
TGCAGTGCCCCTCGGACTAGCGGGAGGGGGAATGAGCAGTTCTTC CSAPRTSGRGNEQFF TRBD2 TRBJ2-1 many 15 TRBV20-1
TGTGCCAGCAGTTCCCCCGGGACTAGCGGGAGACTTCCCACCGGGGAGCTGTTTTTT CASSSPGTSGRLPTGELFF TRBD2 TRBJ2-2 many 19 TRBV12-3/TRBV12-4
TGTGCCAGCAGTGGGGGACAGGAATACAATGAGCAGTTCTTC CASSGGQEYNEQFF TRBD1 TRBJ2-1 many 14 TRBV2
TGTGCCAGCAGTTTAGGGCGGGACAGGGTGGGTGTCGGGCAGTTCTTC CASSLGRDRVGVGQFF TRBD1 TRBJ2-1 many 16 TRBV27
TGCAGTGCTCCTCCGGGACTAGCCTCCTACAATGAGCAGTTCTTC CSAPPGLASYNEQFF TRBD2 TRBJ2-1 NA 15 TRBV20-1
TGTGCCAGCAGAGGGGTCACCTACGAGCAGTACTTC CASRGVTYEQYF NA TRBJ2-7 many 12 TRBV2
TGCGCCAGCAGCACTTTACCGGGGGACGGCTACACCTTC CASSTLPGDGYTF NA TRBJ1-2 NA 13 TRBV5-1
TGTGCCAGCAGCCGAGGGGACAGGCCCGAAAACACCATATATTTT CASSRGDRPENTIYF TRBD1 TRBJ1-3 NA 15 TRBV16
TGCAGTGCTAGTAAAATGGGGGGGGGGGGGAATGAGCAGTTCTTC CSASKMGGGGNEQFF TRBD2 TRBJ2-1 few 15 TRBV20-1
TGTGCCAGCAGCTCTGGACTAGCGGGATACACCGGGGAGCTGTTTTTT CASSSGLAGYTGELFF TRBD2 TRBJ2-2 many 16 TRBV5-4
TGTGCCAGCAGAATCGGACTAGCCGCCGGGGAGCTGTTTTTT CASRIGLAAGELFF TRBD2 TRBJ2-2 many 14 TRBV9
TGTGCCAGCAGCTTAAGGGACAGCTCGCCGGGGGATACGCAGTATTTT CASSLRDSSPGDTQYF TRBD1 TRBJ2-3 many 16 TRBV13
TGTGCCAGCAGTTTAACTTTCGGGGGGGTTGTGCGGTCCGAGCAGTACTTC CASSLTFGGVVRSEQYF TRBD2 TRBJ2-7 many 17 TRBV28
TGTGCCAGCAGCCCCAGGGGGGGACAGGGGGCTTACGAGCAGTACTTC CASSPRGGQGAYEQYF TRBD1 TRBJ2-7 many 16 TRBV7-2
TGTGCCTGGAGTCGGCCCCGACAGGTGAATGAAAAACTGTTTTTT CAWSRPRQVNEKLFF NA TRBJ1-4 many 15 TRBV30
TGTGCCAGCAGTTTCCTCGGGGACGGAAATTCACCCCTCCACTTT CASSFLGDGNSPLHF NA TRBJ1-6 many 15 TRBV12-3/TRBV12-4
TGTGCCAGTAGTTTAACAGGAGATACGCAGTATTTT CASSLTGDTQYF NA TRBJ2-3 many 12 TRBV27
TGTGCCAGCAGCCGGGACAGAGGGAGCGGGGAGCTGTTTTTT CASSRDRGSGELFF TRBD1 TRBJ2-2 many 14 TRBV11-2
TGTGCCAGCAGCAAAGGCCACGACAGGATGGGTGAAGCTTTCTTT CASSKGHDRMGEAFF NA TRBJ1-1 many 15 TRBV7-3